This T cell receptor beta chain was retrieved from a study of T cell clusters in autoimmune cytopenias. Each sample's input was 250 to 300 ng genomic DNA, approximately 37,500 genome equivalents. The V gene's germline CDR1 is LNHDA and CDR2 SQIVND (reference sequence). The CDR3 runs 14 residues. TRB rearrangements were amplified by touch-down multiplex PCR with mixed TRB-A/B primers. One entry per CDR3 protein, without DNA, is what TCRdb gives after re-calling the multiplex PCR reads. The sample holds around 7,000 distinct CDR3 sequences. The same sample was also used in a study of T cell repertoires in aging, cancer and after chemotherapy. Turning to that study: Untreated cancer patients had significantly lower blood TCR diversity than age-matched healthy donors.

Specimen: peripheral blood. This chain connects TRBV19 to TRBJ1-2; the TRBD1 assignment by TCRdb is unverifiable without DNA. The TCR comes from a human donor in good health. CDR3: CASSTPPGGYGYTF.